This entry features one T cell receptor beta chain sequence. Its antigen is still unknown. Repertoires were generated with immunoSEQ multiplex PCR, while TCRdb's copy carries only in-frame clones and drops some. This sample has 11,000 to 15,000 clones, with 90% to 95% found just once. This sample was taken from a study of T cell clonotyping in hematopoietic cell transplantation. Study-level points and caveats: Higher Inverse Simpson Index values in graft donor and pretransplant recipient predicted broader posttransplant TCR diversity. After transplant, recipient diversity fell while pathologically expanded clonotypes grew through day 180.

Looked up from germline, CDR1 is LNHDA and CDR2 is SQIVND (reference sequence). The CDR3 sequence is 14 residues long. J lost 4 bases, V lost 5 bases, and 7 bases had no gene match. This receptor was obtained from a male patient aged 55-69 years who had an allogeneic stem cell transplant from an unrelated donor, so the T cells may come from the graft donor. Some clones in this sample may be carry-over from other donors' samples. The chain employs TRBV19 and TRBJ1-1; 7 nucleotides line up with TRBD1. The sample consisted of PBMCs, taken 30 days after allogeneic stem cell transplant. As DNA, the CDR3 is TGTGCCAGTAGTTTAACAGGGGAGGTCACTGAAGCTTTCTTT. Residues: CASSLTGEVTEAFF.